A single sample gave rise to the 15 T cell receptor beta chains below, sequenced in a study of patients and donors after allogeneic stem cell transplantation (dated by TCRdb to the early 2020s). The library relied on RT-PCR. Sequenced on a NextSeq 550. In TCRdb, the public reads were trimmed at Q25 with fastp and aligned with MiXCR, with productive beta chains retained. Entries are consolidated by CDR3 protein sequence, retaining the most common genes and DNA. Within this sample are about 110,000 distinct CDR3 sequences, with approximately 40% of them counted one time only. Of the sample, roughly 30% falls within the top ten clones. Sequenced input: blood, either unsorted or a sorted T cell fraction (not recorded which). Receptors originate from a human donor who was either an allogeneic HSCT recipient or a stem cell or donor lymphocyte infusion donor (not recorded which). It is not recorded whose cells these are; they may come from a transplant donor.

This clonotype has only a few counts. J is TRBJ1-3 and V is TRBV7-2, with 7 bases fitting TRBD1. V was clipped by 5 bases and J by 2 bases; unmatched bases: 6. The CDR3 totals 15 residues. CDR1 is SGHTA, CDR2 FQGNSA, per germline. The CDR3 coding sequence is TGTGCCAGCAGCCCCTACAGGGGAGCTGGAAACACCATATATTTT. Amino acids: CASSPYRGAGNTIYF.

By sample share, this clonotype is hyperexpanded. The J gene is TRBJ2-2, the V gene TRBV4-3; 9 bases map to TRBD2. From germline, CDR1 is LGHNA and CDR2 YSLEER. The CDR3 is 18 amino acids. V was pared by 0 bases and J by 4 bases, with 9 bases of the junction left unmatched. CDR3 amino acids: CASSQDRALAGSTGELFF. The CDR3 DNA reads TGCGCCAGCAGCCAAGATCGGGCGCTAGCGGGAAGCACCGGGGAGCTGTTTTTT.

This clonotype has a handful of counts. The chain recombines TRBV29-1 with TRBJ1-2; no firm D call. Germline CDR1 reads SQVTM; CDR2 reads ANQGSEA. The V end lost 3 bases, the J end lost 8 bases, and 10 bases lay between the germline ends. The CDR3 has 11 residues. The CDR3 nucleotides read TGCAGCGTTGATTGGGGATACGGCTACACCTTC. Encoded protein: CSVDWGYGYTF.

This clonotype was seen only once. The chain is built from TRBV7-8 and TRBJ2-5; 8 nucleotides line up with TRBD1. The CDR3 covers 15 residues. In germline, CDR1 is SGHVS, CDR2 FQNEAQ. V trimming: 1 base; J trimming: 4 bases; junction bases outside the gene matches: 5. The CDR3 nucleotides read TGTGCCAGCAGCTTAGGGCCTGGACAGGGAGAGACCCAGTACTTC. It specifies CASSLGPGQGETQYF.

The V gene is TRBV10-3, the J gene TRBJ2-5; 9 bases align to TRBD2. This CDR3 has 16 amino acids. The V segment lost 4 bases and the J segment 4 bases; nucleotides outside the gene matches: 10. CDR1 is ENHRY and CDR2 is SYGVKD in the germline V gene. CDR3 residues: CAISAVAGDRGETQYF. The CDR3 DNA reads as TGTGCCATCAGTGCGGTAGCGGGAGATCGTGGAGAGACCCAGTACTTC.

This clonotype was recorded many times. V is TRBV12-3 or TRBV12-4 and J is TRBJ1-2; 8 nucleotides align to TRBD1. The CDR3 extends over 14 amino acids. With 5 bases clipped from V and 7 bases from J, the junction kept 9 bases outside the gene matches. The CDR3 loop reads CASSLQGAKGGYTF. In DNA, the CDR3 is TGTGCCAGCAGTCTCCAGGGGGCGAAGGGTGGCTACACCTTC.

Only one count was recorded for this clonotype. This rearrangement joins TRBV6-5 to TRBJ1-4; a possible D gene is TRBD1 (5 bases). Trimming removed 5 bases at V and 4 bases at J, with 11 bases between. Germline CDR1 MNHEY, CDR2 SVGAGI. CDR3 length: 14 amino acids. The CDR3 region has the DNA TGTGCCAGCAGTACCTACAGGAATAATGAAAAACTGTTTTTT. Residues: CASSTYRNNEKLFF.

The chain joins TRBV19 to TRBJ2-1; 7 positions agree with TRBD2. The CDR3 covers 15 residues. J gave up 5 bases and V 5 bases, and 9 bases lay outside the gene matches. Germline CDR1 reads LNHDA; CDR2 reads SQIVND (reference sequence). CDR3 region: CASSLGTTRHNEQFF. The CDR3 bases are TGTGCCAGTAGTCTCGGGACTACAAGACACAATGAGCAGTTCTTC.

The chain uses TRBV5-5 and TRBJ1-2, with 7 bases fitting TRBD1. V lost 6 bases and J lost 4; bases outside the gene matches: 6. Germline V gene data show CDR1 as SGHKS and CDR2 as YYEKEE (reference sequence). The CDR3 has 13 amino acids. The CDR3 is CASTRGALYGYTF. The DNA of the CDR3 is TGTGCCAGCACCAGGGGGGCCCTCTATGGCTACACCTTC.

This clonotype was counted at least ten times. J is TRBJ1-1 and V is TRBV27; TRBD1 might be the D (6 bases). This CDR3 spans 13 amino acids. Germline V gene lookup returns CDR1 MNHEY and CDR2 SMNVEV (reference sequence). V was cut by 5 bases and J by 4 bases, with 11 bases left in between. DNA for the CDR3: TGTGCCAGCAGTCCTAGGGGGAGCACTGAAGCTTTCTTT. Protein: CASSPRGSTEAFF.

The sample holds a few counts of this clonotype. The CDR3 loop is CASLLKGLAGSDEQFF. The CDR3 nucleotides are TGTGCCAGCTTACTCAAGGGGTTAGCGGGAAGCGATGAGCAGTTCTTC. The J gene is TRBJ2-1, the V gene TRBV18, with 8 bases lining up with TRBD2. The junction had 16 bases not matched to a gene; V was cut back by 7 bases and J by 8 bases. The CDR3 covers 16 residues. CDR1 KGHSH and CDR2 LQKENI come from the germline V gene.

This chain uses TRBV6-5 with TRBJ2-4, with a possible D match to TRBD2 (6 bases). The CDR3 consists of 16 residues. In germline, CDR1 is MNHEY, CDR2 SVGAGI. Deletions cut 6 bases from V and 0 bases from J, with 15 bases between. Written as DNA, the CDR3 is TGTGCCAGCAGACCCCAATGGGGACTAGCCAAAAACATTCAGTACTTC. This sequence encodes CASRPQWGLAKNIQYF.

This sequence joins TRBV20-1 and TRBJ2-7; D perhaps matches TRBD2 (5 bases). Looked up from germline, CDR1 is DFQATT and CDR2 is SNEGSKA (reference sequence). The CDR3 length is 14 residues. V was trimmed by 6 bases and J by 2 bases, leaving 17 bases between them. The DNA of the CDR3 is TGCAGTGCCTCACACACCCTAGCCCCCTACGAGCAGTACTTC. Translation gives CSASHTLAPYEQYF.

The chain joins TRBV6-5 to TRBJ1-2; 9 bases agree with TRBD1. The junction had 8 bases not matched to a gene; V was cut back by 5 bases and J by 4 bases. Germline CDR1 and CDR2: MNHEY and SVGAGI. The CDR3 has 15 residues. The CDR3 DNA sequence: TGTGCCAGCAGTCCAGGACAGGGGAGGAGCTATGGCTACACCTTC. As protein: CASSPGQGRSYGYTF.

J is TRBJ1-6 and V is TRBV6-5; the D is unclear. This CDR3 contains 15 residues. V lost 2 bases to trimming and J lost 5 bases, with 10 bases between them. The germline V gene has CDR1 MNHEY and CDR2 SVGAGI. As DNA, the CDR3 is TGTGCCAGCAGTTACGGCTCCGTCCATAATTCACCCCTCCACTTT. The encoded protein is CASSYGSVHNSPLHF.